These 18 T cell receptor beta chains were all obtained from the same sample, sequenced in a study of Graves' ophthalmopathy and Graves' hyperthyroidism. Amplification from RNA transcripts yielded the TCR beta CDR3 regions. Amplification began with first-round RT-PCR using HTBI primers, then second-round multiplex PCR was performed. TCRdb analysed the multiplex PCR reads with MiXCR anew, one entry per CDR3 protein. Of a few hundred thousand distinct CDR3 sequences detected, approximately 37% appear once; the ten largest clones hold around 4%. Sequencing was carried out using peripheral blood or thyroid tissue (not recorded which). These receptors were collected from an adult man with Graves' hyperthyroidism.

This clonotype occurred a few times. The J gene is TRBJ2-2, the V gene TRBV4-1; 9 positions agree with TRBD2. CDR3 size: 17 residues. Trimming removed 0 bases from V and 4 bases from J; junction bases left unmatched: 6. CDR1 is MGHRA, CDR2 YSYEKL, per germline. The CDR3 region is CASSQDAGGRVTGELFF. The CDR3 DNA follows: TGCGCCAGCAGCCAAGATGCTGGCGGGAGGGTCACCGGGGAGCTGTTTTTT.

V gene TRBV2 combines with J gene TRBJ1-1; a weak D match, TRBD1 (6 bases). Trimming took off 6 bases at V and 4 bases at J, with 18 bases between the two ends. The CDR3 is 15 residues long. CDR1 and CDR2 from the germline V gene are SNHLY and FYNNEI. CDR3 in DNA: TGTGCCAGCAGCTTAGCGCAGGGGTTAGGCACTGAAGCTTTCTTT. Protein sequence: CASSLAQGLGTEAFF. Complete variable domain (other parts from reference TRBV2 and TRBJ1-1): EPEVTQTPSHQVTQMGQEVILRCVPISNHLYFYWYRQILGQKVEFLVSFYNNEISEKSEIFDDQFSVERPDGSNFTLKIRSTKLEDSAMYFCASSLAQGLGTEAFFGQGTRLTVV.

This clonotype was seen once. The chain has TRBV5-1 and TRBJ1-1, with 8 bases lining up with TRBD1. V shed 3 bases, J shed 1 base, and the junction held 11 bases outside the gene matches. The length of the CDR3 is 17 residues. Germline CDR1 reads SGHRS; CDR2 reads YFSETQ. The DNA for the CDR3 is TGCGCCAGCAGCTGGACCCTACGACAGGGGAAGAACACTGAAGCTTTCTTT. Protein sequence: CASSWTLRQGKNTEAFF.

This clonotype was found many times. The chain employs TRBV10-3 and TRBJ1-2; no firm D call. The CDR3 runs to 15 residues. Trimming shortened V by 2 bases and J by 4 bases, and 14 bases separated the two germline ends. Germline-derived CDR1 and CDR2 are ENHRY and SYGVKD. The CDR3 loop is CAISETDPTAYGYTF. The DNA of the CDR3 is TGTGCCATCAGTGAGACAGACCCAACAGCCTATGGCTACACCTTC.

The table lists this clonotype with a few counts. A read error may be the cause here, since a much bigger clone is one base away. The chain links TRBV5-1 to TRBJ2-7, with D uncertain. The CDR3 consists of 13 residues. Germline-derived CDR1 and CDR2 are SGHRS and YFSETQ. Trimming removed 0 bases at V and 4 bases at J, with 8 bases between. The CDR3 spells CASSLEGLYEQYF. The CDR3 nucleotides read TGCGCCAGCAGCTTGGAAGGGTTGTACGAGCAGTACTTC.

The chain uses TRBV5-1 and TRBJ2-5, with a weak D call TRBD2 (7 bases). The length of the CDR3 is 16 residues. Trimming removed 0 bases at V and 3 bases at J, with 15 bases between. Germline CDR1 reads SGHRS; CDR2 reads YFSETQ. The CDR3 here is CASSLAGGDHKETQYF. In DNA, the CDR3 is TGCGCCAGCAGCTTGGCGGGGGGCGACCACAAAGAGACCCAGTACTTC.

This clonotype showed up many times. J is TRBJ1-1 and V is TRBV5-1; TRBD1 agrees at 8 bases. In germline, CDR1 is SGHRS, CDR2 YFSETQ. The CDR3 runs to 14 residues. The V segment lost 4 bases and the J segment 4 bases; nucleotides outside the gene matches: 6. CDR3 protein: CASSATQGVTEAFF. The CDR3 bases are TGCGCCAGCAGCGCGACACAGGGGGTCACTGAAGCTTTCTTT. Drawing the rest from reference TRBV5-1 and TRBJ1-1, the complete variable domain is KAGVTQTPRYLIKTRGQQVTLSCSPISGHRSVSWYQQTPGQGLQFLFEYFSETQRNKGNFPGRFSGRQFSNSRSEMNVSTLELGDSALYLCASSATQGVTEAFFGQGTRLTVV.

The chain is built from TRBV7-2 and TRBJ1-1; tentatively, D is TRBD1 (5 bases). CDR3 length: 13 residues. V was pared by 5 bases and J by 7 bases, with 14 bases between. The germline V gene has CDR1 SGHTA and CDR2 FQGNSA. As DNA, the CDR3 is TGTGCCAGCAGCACCTATACAGGTGGTGAAGCTTTCTTT. Translating it yields CASSTYTGGEAFF.

There are many counts of this clonotype. This chain uses TRBV15 with TRBJ2-7, with 9 bases that match TRBD1. The CDR3 has 15 residues. CDR1 and CDR2 (germline): LNHNV, YYDKDF (reference sequence). Trimming took 2 bases from V and 2 from J; bases not matched to a gene: 4. The CDR3 reads CATSRTGTGTYEQYF. The CDR3 DNA follows: TGTGCCACCAGCAGAACCGGGACAGGGACCTACGAGCAGTACTTC.

Points on this clonotype: A much more abundant neighbour one base away suggests this may be a read error. CDR3: CASRREEGGTGKLFF. For the CDR3, the DNA is TGTGCCAGTAGACGAGAGGAGGGCGGAACCGGGAAGCTGTTTTTT. The V call is TRBV19, the J call TRBJ2-2, with a weak D call TRBD2 (6 bases). The CDR3 has 15 residues. Germline lookup yields CDR1 LNHDA and CDR2 SQIVND (reference sequence). Full variable domain (outside the CDR3, taken from reference TRBV19 and TRBJ2-2): DGGITQSPKYLFRKEGQNVTLSCEQNLNHDAMYWYRQDPGQGLRLIYYSQIVNDFQKGDIAEGYSVSREKKESFPLTVTSAQKNPTAFYLCASRREEGGTGKLFFGEGSRLTVL.

This clonotype was seen just once. The chain is built from TRBV7-3 and TRBJ2-7, with 11 bases aligning to TRBD2. The CDR3 runs to 18 residues. The germline V gene has CDR1 SGHTA and CDR2 FQGTGA. V lost 5 bases, J lost 5 bases, and 17 bases stayed unmatched. The CDR3 here is CASSRAPGTSGIGDEQYF. DNA for the CDR3: TGTGCCAGCAGCCGCGCACCCGGGACTAGCGGCATTGGGGACGAGCAGTACTTC.

This clonotype occurred once. The chain joins TRBV7-6 to TRBJ1-2; 8 nucleotides align to TRBD1. From germline, CDR1 is SGHVS and CDR2 FNYEAQ. The CDR3 is 15 residues long. Unmatched junction bases numbered 11, after V lost 5 bases and J lost 6 bases. CDR3 coding DNA: TGTGCCAGCAGCCCCCGACAGGGGCGGACGCATGGCTACACCTTC. It specifies CASSPRQGRTHGYTF.

This clonotype came up many times. The chain carries TRBV7-6 and TRBJ2-6; 7 bases agree with TRBD1. The ends lost 1 base at V and 1 base at J; junction bases unmatched: 7. The CDR3 consists of 18 residues. Germline CDR1 SGHVS, CDR2 FNYEAQ. CDR3 amino acids: CASSLVGTEFSGANVLTF. The CDR3 DNA reads as TGTGCCAGCAGCTTAGTAGGGACAGAATTTTCTGGGGCCAACGTCCTGACTTTC.

The J gene is TRBJ2-7, the V gene TRBV24-1; weak D call: TRBD1 (7 bases). Germline assignment: CDR1 KGHDR and CDR2 SFDVKD. The CDR3 runs 14 residues. V lost 4 bases and J 6 bases, leaving 15 bases between the germline ends. The CDR3 reads CATSDTGEDTEQYF. CDR3 in DNA: TGTGCCACCAGTGACACAGGGGAGGATACCGAGCAGTACTTC.

The V gene is TRBV28, the J gene TRBJ2-5; 9 bases match TRBD1. Unmatched junction bases numbered 6, after V lost 4 bases and J lost 6 bases. The CDR3 consists of 14 residues. Germline V CDR1 and CDR2: MDHEN, SYDVKM. The CDR3 sequence: CASSSQGAKKTQYF. CDR3 DNA: TGTGCCAGCAGTTCACAGGGGGCAAAAAAGACCCAGTACTTC. The entire variable domain, with the rest obtained from reference TRBV28 and TRBJ2-5, is as follows: DVKVTQSSRYLVKRTGEKVFLECVQDMDHENMFWYRQDPGLGLRLIYFSYDVKMKEKGDIPEGYSVSREKKERFSLILESASTNQTSMYLCASSSQGAKKTQYFGPGTRLLVL.

The chain recombines TRBV3-1 with TRBJ2-2; D ambiguous. V was shortened by 1 base and J by 1 base, with 10 bases between the two germline ends. The CDR3 runs 16 residues. In germline, CDR1 is LGHDT, CDR2 YNNKEL (reference sequence). The CDR3 coding sequence is TGTGCCAGCAGCCAAGGAGGAGCAATGAACACCGGGGAGCTGTTTTTT. As protein: CASSQGGAMNTGELFF.

A few counts support this clonotype. The rearrangement links TRBV24-1 to TRBJ2-1, with 8 positions matching TRBD1. Looked up from germline, CDR1 is KGHDR and CDR2 is SFDVKD. CDR3 size: 15 residues. With V trimmed by 3 bases and J by 3 bases, 3 bases remained unmatched. This CDR3 reads CATSDRDRNYNEQFF. The CDR3 coding sequence is TGTGCCACCAGTGATAGGGACAGGAACTACAATGAGCAGTTCTTC.

With regard to this clonotype: A read error may explain this, as a much larger clone is one base away. CDR3 in amino acids: CSARGYRGGVMNTEAFF. CDR3 nucleotide sequence: TGCAGTGCTAGAGGGTACCGGGGTGGGGTTATGAACACTGAAGCTTTCTTT. The chain is built from TRBV20-1 and TRBJ1-1; D unclear. Trimming removed 1 base from V and 0 bases from J, with 18 bases in between. Looked up from germline, CDR1 is DFQATT and CDR2 is SNEGSKA (reference sequence). CDR3 length equals 17 residues.